The rows below give T cell receptor beta chains drawn from one sample of a study of cytomegalovirus exposure and HLA in healthy donors. TCRdb's copy holds only in-frame clones and misses some; the assay was immunoSEQ multiplex PCR. The table records tens of thousands of clones, less than 95% of them present only once. The specimen was PBMCs. Receptors originate from a woman between 18 and 29 years old in good health and CMV-seropositive. CDR3s include the opening cysteine and the closing phenylalanine or tryptophan. Each record gives: D gene, V gene, clone size, J gene, CDR3 protein, CDR3 DNA. D genes are given only for firm matches. Clone size, where shown, is once, few, many, or a class for clones that have expanded.

D: TRBD2; V: TRBV6-5; size: NA; J: TRBJ2-1; CDR3: CASIKRGAYNEQFF; DNA: TGTGCCAGCATAAAGCGGGGGGCCTACAATGAGCAGTTCTTC
D: TRBD2; V: TRBV9; size: NA; J: TRBJ2-1; CDR3: CASSVLAGGEYNEQFF; DNA: TGTGCCAGCAGCGTCTTAGCGGGGGGCGAATACAATGAGCAGTTCTTC
D: TRBD2; V: TRBV6-4; size: NA; J: TRBJ2-4; CDR3: CASSAEASGSYIQYF; DNA: TGTGCCAGCAGCGCCGAGGCTAGCGGGAGTTACATTCAGTACTTC
D: TRBD1; V: TRBV30; size: few; J: TRBJ1-2; CDR3: CAWSPKRDSGGYTF; DNA: TGTGCCTGGAGTCCAAAACGGGACAGTGGGGGCTACACCTTC
D: TRBD2; V: TRBV6-5; size: NA; J: TRBJ2-7; CDR3: CASTPPGGAREQYF; DNA: TGTGCCAGCACCCCCCCGGGGGGGGCGCGGGAGCAGTACTTC
D: TRBD1; V: TRBV7-9; size: NA; J: TRBJ2-7; CDR3: CASSLRNRGREQYF; DNA: TGTGCCAGCAGCTTACGAAACAGGGGGCGGGAGCAGTACTTC
D: TRBD2; V: TRBV9; size: NA; J: TRBJ2-3; CDR3: CASSSSGAGGATDTQYF; DNA: TGTGCCAGCAGCTCCTCAGGGGCGGGGGGTGCGACAGATACGCAGTATTTT
D: NA; V: TRBV4-1; size: NA; J: TRBJ1-2; CDR3: CASSHSILTNYGYTF; DNA: TGCGCCAGCAGCCATAGTATACTGACTAACTATGGCTACACCTTC
D: TRBD2; V: TRBV18; size: NA; J: TRBJ2-1; CDR3: CASSPPGLAGGNEQFF; DNA: TGTGCCAGCTCACCACCCGGCCTAGCGGGAGGTAATGAGCAGTTCTTC
D: NA; V: TRBV13; size: NA; J: TRBJ2-3; CDR3: CASSSAQGPDTQYF; DNA: TGTGCCAGCAGCTCCGCACAGGGACCAGATACGCAGTATTTT
D: TRBD2; V: TRBV15; size: NA; J: TRBJ2-3; CDR3: CATSRAAGGFTDTQYF; DNA: TGTGCCACCAGCAGAGCGGCGGGAGGATTCACAGATACGCAGTATTTT
D: TRBD2; V: TRBV5-8; size: NA; J: TRBJ2-1; CDR3: CASSSRTSGYNEQFF; DNA: TGTGCCAGCAGCTCCCGGACTAGCGGCTACAATGAGCAGTTCTTC
D: NA; V: TRBV28; size: NA; J: TRBJ1-1; CDR3: CASSFRDTEAFF; DNA: TGTGCCAGCAGTTTTAGAGACACTGAAGCTTTCTTT
D: NA; V: TRBV30; size: NA; J: TRBJ2-7; CDR3: CAWGPSGVPYEQYF; DNA: TGTGCCTGGGGTCCCTCAGGGGTCCCCTACGAGCAGTACTTC
D: NA; V: TRBV6-1; size: NA; J: TRBJ1-4; CDR3: CASSADRPTSGRFF; DNA: TGTGCCAGCAGTGCTGACAGGCCCACCTCCGGACGGTTTTTT
D: TRBD1; V: TRBV13; size: NA; J: TRBJ1-2; CDR3: CASSSGQVAENYGYTF; DNA: TGTGCCAGCAGCTCCGGACAGGTCGCGGAAAACTATGGCTACACCTTC
D: NA; V: TRBV27; size: NA; J: TRBJ1-2; CDR3: CASSLFGRQSYGYTF; DNA: TGTGCCAGCAGTTTATTCGGCAGGCAATCCTATGGCTACACCTTC
D: TRBD2; V: TRBV28; size: NA; J: TRBJ2-1; CDR3: CASSPLAGGLKEQFF; DNA: TGTGCCAGCAGTCCCCTAGCGGGAGGCCTCAAGGAGCAGTTCTTC
D: NA; V: TRBV7-9; size: NA; J: TRBJ2-1; CDR3: CASSPTRAGEQFF; DNA: TGTGCCAGCAGCCCTACCCGGGCGGGGGAGCAGTTCTTC
D: TRBD1; V: TRBV19; size: NA; J: TRBJ2-3; CDR3: CASSLTGQSTDTQYF; DNA: TGTGCCAGTAGTCTTACGGGACAGAGCACAGATACGCAGTATTTT